The rows below give T cell receptor beta chains drawn from one sample of a study of blood T cell repertoires in COVID-19. Assay: immunoSEQ multiplex PCR; the TCRdb copy retains only in-frame clones and omits some. The sample contains tens of thousands of clones, 87% of which appear only once. The sequencing input was peripheral blood. The receptors derive from a man aged 60-69 years with acute or convalescent COVID-19. The CDR3 runs from the conserved cysteine through the conserved F or W. The D gene is left open where the match is weak. Only part of the rows carry a size: once, few, many, or a class if the clone is expanded.

d_call j_call clone_size v_call cdr3_aa cdr3_nt
TRBD1 TRBJ1-1 once TRBV29-1 CSAGQAKAEAFF TGCAGCGCTGGACAGGCCAAGGCTGAAGCTTTCTTT
. TRBJ1-4 once TRBV27 CASSSKGMANEKLFF TGTGCCAGCAGCTCAAAGGGGATGGCTAATGAAAAACTGTTTTTT
. TRBJ1-1 . TRBV19 CASSIIGEGTMNTEAFF TGTGCCAGTAGTATTATTGGCGAGGGGACAATGAACACTGAAGCTTTCTTT
TRBD2 TRBJ2-5 . TRBV9 CASSVGLTSGAQETQYF TGTGCCAGCAGCGTAGGTTTGACTAGCGGGGCCCAAGAGACCCAGTACTTC
TRBD1 TRBJ1-4 once TRBV29-1 CSAARGTADEKLFF TGCAGCGCCGCCCGGGGGACAGCGGATGAAAAACTGTTTTTT
TRBD1 TRBJ1-2 once TRBV5-1 CASSADRGSHGYTF TGCGCCAGCAGCGCCGACAGGGGATCCCATGGCTACACCTTC
TRBD1 TRBJ1-1 . TRBV30 CAWSVQGYEAFF TGTGCCTGGAGTGTACAGGGGTATGAAGCTTTCTTT
TRBD1 TRBJ1-5 . TRBV27 CASSRRQGRMDQPQHF TGTGCCAGCAGTCGAAGACAGGGGAGGATGGATCAGCCCCAGCATTTT
. TRBJ1-2 . TRBV19 CASSMGRLAGYGYTF TGTGCCAGTAGTATGGGGCGGTTGGCAGGCTATGGCTACACCTTC
TRBD1 TRBJ2-1 once TRBV7-8 CASSIQGTGSYNEQFF TGTGCCAGCAGCATACAAGGGACAGGCTCCTACAATGAGCAGTTCTTC
TRBD2 TRBJ2-7 . TRBV30 CAWSVRDYAYEQYF TGTGCCTGGAGTGTACGGGACTATGCCTACGAGCAGTACTTC
. TRBJ1-5 . TRBV6-6 CATKEANANQPQHF TGTGCCACCAAAGAGGCAAACGCGAATCAGCCCCAGCATTTT
TRBD1 TRBJ1-6 . TRBV27 CASSPFDRGGSPLHF TGTGCCAGCAGCCCCTTCGACAGGGGGGGCTCACCCCTCCACTTT
. TRBJ1-2 . TRBV11-2 CASSPGTTDPYGYTF TGTGCCAGCAGCCCCGGAACTACTGACCCCTATGGCTACACCTTC
TRBD1 TRBJ1-1 few TRBV3-1/TRBV3-2 CASSLGQGLTEAFF TGTGCCAGCAGCCTCGGACAGGGGTTAACTGAAGCTTTCTTT
. TRBJ2-3 . TRBV12-5 CASERTDTQYF TGTGCTAGTGAGAGGACAGATACGCAGTATTTT
. TRBJ1-2 . TRBV30 CAWSPGSDSLDF TGTGCCTGGAGTCCCGGATCCGACAGCCTAGACTTC
. TRBJ2-7 . TRBV2 CASSPDSSYEQYF TGTGCCAGCAGTCCGGACAGCTCCTACGAGCAGTACTTC
TRBD1 TRBJ2-5 . TRBV7-2 CASSLLRQGASKYF TGTGCCAGCAGCTTACTTCGACAGGGGGCCTCCAAGTACTTC
TRBD1 TRBJ1-2 . TRBV5-4 CASSPGQGVEYGYTF TGTGCCAGCAGCCCGGGACAGGGGGTTGAGTATGGCTACACCTTC
TRBD1 TRBJ2-3 . TRBV19 CASSGGTGGSLRLTDTQYF TGTGCCAGTAGCGGCGGGACAGGGGGCTCCCTACGGCTCACAGATACGCAGTATTTT
. TRBJ1-1 . TRBV10-3 CAISVGQGDPEAFF TGTGCCATCAGTGTGGGGCAGGGCGACCCTGAAGCTTTCTTT
TRBD1 TRBJ1-2 . TRBV20-1 CSASGGAAGQGANGYTF TGCAGTGCTAGTGGCGGTGCGGCGGGACAGGGGGCAAATGGCTACACCTTC
. TRBJ2-5 . TRBV10-3 CAISDSRMVGATYQETQYF TGTGCCATCAGTGACTCGAGGATGGTGGGGGCAACGTACCAAGAGACCCAGTACTTC
TRBD2 TRBJ2-1 once TRBV7-8 CASSLAGLAKDNEQFF TGTGCCAGCAGCTTAGCGGGACTAGCTAAGGACAATGAGCAGTTCTTC
. TRBJ1-1 . TRBV4-1 CASSQNPTVYTEAFF TGCGCCAGCAGCCAAAACCCGACAGTGTACACTGAAGCTTTCTTT